This TCR beta chain was documented in a study of cytomegalovirus exposure and HLA in healthy donors (dated by TCRdb to about 2017). Regarding the complete study: In an earlier analysis of 450 to 750 of the donors, around 300 Gb of sequence data and 95 million to 130 million unique TCR beta sequences from about 180 million T cells were reported. An early release covering some 640 HLA-typed donors comprised roughly 300 gigabases of sequencing data and tens of millions of unique TCR sequences. Among the approximately 400 genotyped donors, under 90% belonged to the genetic ancestry cluster associated with self-reported Caucasian donors. The study aimed to test whether signatures of past pathogen exposure could be identified by cataloging public T cell receptors. The T cell repertoires of some 670 subjects were profiled by immunosequencing and related to cytomegalovirus serostatus. In addition to the first cohort of approximately 650 subjects, a separate validation cohort of 120 different subjects was used. The study combined high-throughput TCR immunosequencing, statistical association of individual TCRs with disease status, and machine learning to predict cytomegalovirus infection status. A later analysis re-examined previously published TCR beta repertoires from several hundred donors and added high-resolution HLA genotyping to investigate patterns of TCR occurrence. The later analysis used no new phenotypic data to find candidate immune exposures, relying instead on TCR beta sequences and their occurrence across donors. To decide whether each TCR beta V gene segment behaved as functional or pseudogenic, an earlier analysis of 587 of the donors relied on high-throughput TCR beta sequencing. Donor age, sex, ethnicity and CMV serostatus were collected together with the repertoire data. A later genetic analysis used genome-wide SNP genotypes for about 65% of the roughly 670 donors, treating that subset as a discovery cohort. All discovery cohort repertoires had been generated on a single sequencing platform. HLA typing included class I and class II loci at four-digit resolution. The number of donors typed differed by locus, with about 629-640 for A, B, C, DRB1 and DQB1, roughly 520 for DQA1, about 610 for DPA1, and over 400 for DPB1. Four or five DR-DQ haplotypes were handled as single units for association and clustering because linkage in the cohort was strong. Among around 400 genotyped donors of the cohort, an average of around 250,000 unique TCR beta nucleotide sequences was sequenced per donor, of which about 19% were non-productive.

The cohort was made up of 666 healthy bone marrow donors. At the time of sampling, every cohort member was nominally healthy, though immune exposures that went unrecorded were likely present. CMV serostatus was positive for about 300 and negative for about 50% of the roughly 700 cohort members, and was not recorded for this donor. Every donor gave a peripheral blood sample, and the peripheral blood mononuclear cells from that sample were used for TCR beta sequencing. The Qiagen DNeasy Blood Extraction Kit was used to extract genomic DNA from the blood cell samples. Library prep was done by the immunoSEQ multiplex PCR assay. A mixture of 60 forward primers for TCR Vbeta segments and 13 reverse primers for TCR Jbeta segments was used in the multiplex PCR. Amplification of the CDR3 region of rearranged TCR beta genes was performed with a multiplex PCR assay on genomic DNA. The amplified TCR beta libraries were sequenced on the Illumina HiSeq System as 87-base-pair reads. The authors' pipeline ran thus. A later analysis tallied 75 million to 95 million unique TCR beta chains across the 666 repertoires, and some 10 million of those chains were shared by two or more donors. A nearest-neighbor algorithm error-corrected the raw reads and collapsed the reads into unique sequences, merging closely related sequences to remove PCR and sequencing errors. CDR3 sequences were aligned to IMGT reference sequences to assign V, D and J gene segments. For a sequence to be retained, a match of at least six nucleotides was required to both a V gene segment and a J gene segment. A rearrangement counted as productive if the CDR3 had no stop codons and remained in frame with V and J, and every other rearrangement counted as non-productive. CDR3 was defined according to IMGT convention as the region running from the second conserved V-encoded cysteine to the conserved J-encoded phenylalanine. In an earlier analysis of around 540 of the donors, sequences lacking an unambiguous match to a single V gene segment were excluded. An earlier analysis of a few hundred of the donors called V segments functional above 56.7% productive rearrangements and segregating when the between-donor standard deviation exceeded 5%. A statistical classification framework was developed to diagnose cytomegalovirus status using the catalog of TCR beta chain sequences. In a later analysis, TCR nucleotide sequences were compared against IMGT/GENE-DB human TR gene sequences so that V and J genes could be assigned. The TCRdist pipeline was used in a later analysis to assign CDR3 sequences and most-parsimonious VDJ recombination scenarios. In a later analysis, each TCR beta chain was defined by its CDR3 amino acid sequence together with its V-gene family, and reads lacking a unique V-gene family were excluded. In a later analysis, 450 to 600 highly shared, low-generation-probability nucleotide sequences were removed to address suspected cross-contamination and a sequencing artifact. In a later analysis, a clonal expansion index for each public chain was calculated from normalized within-repertoire ranks of inferred template counts. Generation probabilities in a later analysis came from a VDJ recombination model fitted to out-of-frame rearrangements, and those results were checked against IGoR. In a later analysis, hypergeometric tests were used to score TCR-TCR, TCR-HLA and TCR-CMV co-occurrence, with a repertoire-size bias correction applied to TCR pairs. In a later analysis, false discovery rates were estimated by permuting HLA or CMV assignments 20 times. In a later analysis, co-occurring TCRs were grouped using DBSCAN, with TCRdist sequence similarity added in when clustering inside HLA-allele-positive subsets. Repertoires with fewer than 30,000 or more than 120,000 public chains were left out of co-occurrence clustering, as were five repertoires with anomalous nucleotide sharing. The immuneACCESS repertoire file appears here via TCRdb, limited to in-frame rearrangements. These files lack a portion of the clones; in checked studies, under half of the deficit traces to unresolved V genes, and the cause of the others is not known. V and J calls and clone size are given by that table; D and trimming were obtained from the DNA. The sample table holds approximately 100,000 clones, of which roughly 76% were seen once. 7% to 9% of the sample goes to the ten largest clones.

Study-wide conclusions, independent of this receptor: In vitro tests confirmed that a few of the cytomegalovirus-associated TCR beta chains recognize cytomegalovirus antigens. It was suggested by the authors that the approach could potentially be generalized to other disease states and immunological phenotypes. A total of 150 to 200 TCR beta chains were listed by the study as associated with cytomegalovirus. Most TCR sequences were seen in very few donors, while some public TCRs were found in many individuals. A later genetic analysis reported fewer N-insertions in productive TCRs among donors in an Asian-associated ancestry cluster than the roughly 700-donor mean. In an earlier analysis of 450 to 750 of the donors, most TCR beta V segments appeared in productive rearrangements about 87% or about 30% of the time, broadly matching IMGT annotations. Most CMV-associated TCR beta chains appeared to be HLA-restricted in a later analysis, and the HLA associations seemed to be driven largely by CMV exposure. In this cohort, only TCR beta chains were sequenced, and detectable features were limited by the absence of alpha or paired-chain data. HLA typing was unavailable for some donors at each locus, so association tests used only the typed subset. Because counts were too low, seventeen rarely observed V segments, including chromosome 9 orphons, were excluded from the earlier analysis of 500 to 700 of the donors. Strong co-occurrence of HLA alleles, especially DR and DQ, made assigning TCR associations to individual alleles difficult. In a later analysis, over 15,000 TCR beta sequences were associated with specific HLA alleles at a false discovery rate of 0.05. Cytomegalovirus status was reported to be diagnosed by the classifier with high specificity and sensitivity in both the original and validation cohorts. A later analysis found that HLA-associated TCR beta chains were more clonally expanded and had lower generation probabilities than equally common non-associated chains. A further reported finding was that TCR beta sequences accurately predicted the HLA-A and HLA-B alleles for most subjects in the first cohort. Several of the top co-occurrence clusters appeared to be linked to parvovirus B19, influenza, CMV and Epstein-Barr virus, according to a later analysis. Linkage disequilibrium might explain the correlated functional status among segregating V segments, but an unknown experimental factor could not be ruled out. A later analysis found that TCR association rates varied across HLA loci, with DRB1 alleles showing the most associated TCRs and HLA-C alleles the fewest. The only immune exposure information available for the cohort was CMV serostatus. A group of highly shared sequence variants was considered likely to be a technical artifact of the sequencing pipeline. Because the 87-base-pair reads could not distinguish some IMGT-functional V segments, including TRBV6-2 and TRBV6-3, those segments were excluded. Roughly uniform sequencing depth across donors was assumed in presence/absence analyses, although this assumption may not hold. In a later genetic analysis, a missense DCLRE1C variant was associated with V-gene and J-gene trimming of TCR beta chains, and the association was replicated in an independent cohort.

From the cysteine up to the phenylalanine, the CDR3 has a length of 17 residues. The retained sequence is limited to the CDR3, 51 bases, with the frame set at the first base. From V the trimming removes 2 bases and from J it removes 0 bases, while the gene matches leave 4 bases of the junction unaccounted for. Sequences LNHDA (CDR1) and SQIVND (CDR2) are obtained from the germline V gene (reference sequence). A note on this clone: Its specific antigen is unknown. Per-nucleotide qualities are absent, and no much larger clonotype sits a single base away.

The chain uses TRBV19 and TRBJ2-6; TRBD1 matches 7 bases in the middle. The sample comprised PBMCs. The TCR comes from a human donor in good health. Here is the DNA: TGTGCCAGTAGTATAAATAACAGGGGCTCTGGGGCCAACGTCCTGACTTTC. It translates as CASSINNRGSGANVLTF.